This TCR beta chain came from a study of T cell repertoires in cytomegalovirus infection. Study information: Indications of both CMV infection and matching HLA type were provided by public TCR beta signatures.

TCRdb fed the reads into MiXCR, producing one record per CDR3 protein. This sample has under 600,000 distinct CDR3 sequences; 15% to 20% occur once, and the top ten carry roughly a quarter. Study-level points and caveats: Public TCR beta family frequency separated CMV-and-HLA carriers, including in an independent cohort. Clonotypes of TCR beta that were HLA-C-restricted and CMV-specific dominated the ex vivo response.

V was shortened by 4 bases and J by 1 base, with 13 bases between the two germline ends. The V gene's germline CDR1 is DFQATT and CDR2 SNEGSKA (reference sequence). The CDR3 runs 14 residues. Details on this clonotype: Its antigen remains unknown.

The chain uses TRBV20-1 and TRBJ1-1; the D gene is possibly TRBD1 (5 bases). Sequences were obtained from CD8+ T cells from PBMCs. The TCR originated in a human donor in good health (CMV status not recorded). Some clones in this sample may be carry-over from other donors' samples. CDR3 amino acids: CSAKSAGENTEAFF. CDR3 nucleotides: TGCAGTGCTAAATCAGCGGGGGAGAACACTGAAGCTTTCTTT.